The 17 T cell receptor beta chains below come from one sample, sequenced in a study of pediatric ulcerative colitis. TCRdb keeps only in-frame clones here, not all; method: immunoSEQ multiplex PCR. Here the sample spans tens of thousands of clones, more than 75% being singletons. The sequenced material came from blood. The receptors derive from a boy between 5 and 17 years old who was a control in a study of pediatric ulcerative colitis.

The J gene is TRBJ2-7, the V gene TRBV7-9; 10 positions match TRBD1. CDR3 size: 17 residues. The germline V gene has CDR1 SEHNR and CDR2 FQNEAQ (reference sequence). Trimming removed 5 bases from V and 5 bases from J; junction bases left unmatched: 15. CDR3 amino acids: CASSLREGDRGGNEQYF. In nucleotides, the CDR3 is TGTGCCAGCAGCCTAAGGGAGGGGGACAGGGGAGGAAACGAGCAGTACTTC.

This sequence joins TRBV9 and TRBJ1-6; D might be TRBD1 (5 bases). The CDR3 is 17 amino acids. CDR1 and CDR2 from the germline V gene are SGDLS and YYNGEE. With 2 bases removed from V and 0 bases from J, the gap between germline ends came to 12 bases. The CDR3: CASSVDSLSSYNSPLHF. The DNA of the CDR3 is TGTGCCAGCAGCGTCGACAGTCTGAGCTCCTATAATTCACCCCTCCACTTT.

The gene calls are TRBV5-4 and TRBJ1-4; D is undetermined. The CDR3 spans 14 residues. Germline V gives CDR1 SGHNT, CDR2 YYREEE (reference sequence). The V and J ends lost 1 base and 6 bases respectively, with 10 bases between them. The CDR3 here is CASSLLPGDEKLFF. CDR3 DNA: TGTGCCAGCAGCTTGTTGCCAGGCGATGAAAAACTGTTTTTT. The full variable domain, rest sourced from reference TRBV5-4 and TRBJ1-4, is ETGVTQSPTHLIKTRGQQVTLRCSSQSGHNTVSWYQQALGQGPQFIFQYYREEENGRGNFPPRFSGLQFPNYSSELNVNALELDDSALYLCASSLLPGDEKLFFGSGTQLSVL.

The CDR3, as DNA: TGTGCCAGCAGCCCCCGGACAGGGGGCGCTTACGAGCAGTACTTC. It yields the protein CASSPRTGGAYEQYF. V gene TRBV16 combines with J gene TRBJ2-7; 11 bases line up with TRBD1. J lost 4 bases, V lost 4 bases, and 6 bases had no gene match. This CDR3 spans 15 amino acids. Germline V CDR1 and CDR2: KGHSY, FQNENV.

The chain uses TRBV27 and TRBJ2-6; no clear D. The CDR3 sequence is 16 residues long. The V gene lost 1 base and the J gene lost 1 base, with 8 bases spanning the gap. Germline V gene data show CDR1 as MNHEY and CDR2 as SMNVEV (reference sequence). The chain's CDR3 is CASSLYGGSGANVLTF. In DNA, the CDR3 is TGTGCCAGCAGTTTATATGGTGGGTCTGGGGCCAACGTCCTGACTTTC. Filled out from reference TRBV27 and TRBJ2-6, the complete variable domain reads EAQVTQNPRYLITVTGKKLTVTCSQNMNHEYMSWYRQDPGLGLRQIYYSMNVEVTDKGDVPEGYKVSRKEKRNFPLILESPSPNQTSLYFCASSLYGGSGANVLTFGAGSRLTVL.

The chain carries TRBV29-1 and TRBJ1-2; possibly TRBD1 for D (6 bases). Germline loops: CDR1 SQVTM, CDR2 ANQGSEA. This CDR3 comprises 11 residues. V lost 4 bases, J lost 8 bases, and 11 bases lay in between. CDR3 region: CSVVGTLGYTF. The CDR3 DNA is TGCAGCGTTGTGGGGACATTAGGCTACACCTTC. Complete variable domain (other parts from reference TRBV29-1 and TRBJ1-2): SAVISQKPSRDICQRGTSLTIQCQVDSQVTMMFWYRQQPGQSLTLIATANQGSEATYESGFVIDKFPISRPNLTFSTLTVSNMSPEDSSIYLCSVVGTLGYTFGSGTRLTVV.

Note on this clone: The CDR3 carries no conserved terminal phenylalanine or tryptophan, so it likely arises from a read error. V usage is TRBV30 and J usage is TRBJ1-2, with D unresolved. V lost 0 bases and J lost 4, with 15 bases in between. The CDR3 sequence is 15 residues long. CDR1 and CDR2 from the germline V gene are GTSNPN and SVGIG (reference sequence). DNA of the CDR3: TGTGCCTGGAGTGTACGAGGGCCGCTACGCTATGGCTACACCCTC. It yields the protein CAWSVRGPLRYGYTL.

V gene TRBV15 combines with J gene TRBJ1-3, with a tentative D call TRBD1 (5 bases). Germline CDR1 LNHNV, CDR2 YYDKDF (reference sequence). This CDR3 contains 16 residues. Trimming shortened V by 3 bases and J by 3 bases, and 15 bases separated the two germline ends. The CDR3 DNA sequence: TGTGCCACCAGCAGGTCATCACAGGATTTTGGAAACACCATATATTTT. Its translation: CATSRSSQDFGNTIYF.

This rearrangement joins TRBV28 to TRBJ1-5; no definite D call. This CDR3 comprises 15 residues. The V end was cut by 3 bases, the J end by 1 base, with 10 bases between. Germline V gives CDR1 MDHEN, CDR2 SYDVKM. CDR3 protein: CASSLGRRSNQPQHF. The CDR3 DNA follows: TGTGCCAGCAGTTTGGGCCGACGGAGCAATCAGCCCCAGCATTTT.

The V and J genes are TRBV28 and TRBJ1-1, with D tentatively TRBD1 (5 bases). Germline loops: CDR1 MDHEN, CDR2 SYDVKM. There are 15 residues in the CDR3. Trimming shortened V by 5 bases and J by 0 bases, and 13 bases separated the two germline ends. CDR3 loop: CASSTKGNMNTEAFF. CDR3 sequence (DNA): TGTGCCAGCAGTACGAAGGGGAATATGAACACTGAAGCTTTCTTT.

The chain is built from TRBV9 and TRBJ2-1, with D possibly matching TRBD2 (6 bases). There are 16 residues in the CDR3. V lost 4 bases and J lost 5, with 19 bases in between. The germline gives CDR1 SGDLS, CDR2 YYNGEE. Written as DNA, the CDR3 is TGTGCCAGCAGCTCCTCGAGCCAGCGGGCTAACAATGAGCAGTTCTTC. Amino acids: CASSSSSQRANNEQFF.

This clone was seen only once. This chain joins TRBV7-8 and TRBJ2-1; D possibly corresponds to TRBD2 (6 bases). Trimming took 5 bases from V and 0 from J, leaving 11 bases between them. The CDR3 is 15 residues long. The V gene's germline CDR1 is SGHVS and CDR2 FQNEAQ. In DNA, the CDR3 is TGTGCCAGCAGCGAAGGAGGGAGCTCCTACAATGAGCAGTTCTTC. It yields the protein CASSEGGSSYNEQFF.

This clone was found once. Mismatch with germline at one junction end may stem from a read error. The chain couples TRBV11-2 to TRBJ2-7, with D possibly matching TRBD1 (6 bases). Germline loops: CDR1 SGHAT, CDR2 FQNNGV. The CDR3 has 13 residues. The CDR3 bases are TGTGCCAGCAGCTTAGATGTTGGGTCTGGACAGAACTTC. It translates to CASSLDVGSGQNF. Complete variable domain (other parts from reference TRBV11-2 and TRBJ2-7): EAGVAQSPRYKIIEKRQSVAFWCNPISGHATLYWYQQILGQGPKLLIQFQNNGVVDDSQLPKDRFSAERLKGVDSTLKIQPAKLEDSAVYLCASSLDVGSGQNFGPGTRLTVT.

V usage is TRBV28 and J usage is TRBJ2-7, with D perhaps matching TRBD1 (6 bases). Germline assignment: CDR1 MDHEN and CDR2 SYDVKM. Trimming took off 3 bases at V and 2 bases at J, with 11 bases between the two ends. There are 14 residues in the CDR3. CDR3 DNA sequence: TGTGCCAGCAGTTTTCAGGGGCTGACCTACGAGCAGTACTTC. Its translation is CASSFQGLTYEQYF.

Here the CDR3 DNA reads TGTGCCAGCAGCTTGGGACAGCCTCAAGAGACCCAGTACTTC. As protein: CASSLGQPQETQYF. The chain links TRBV5-6 to TRBJ2-5; weak D call: TRBD1 (5 bases). This CDR3 region has 14 residues. The germline CDR1 and CDR2 sequences are SGHDT and YYEEEE. The germline V and J ends were trimmed by 0 bases and 2 bases, with 8 bases remaining between them.

The gene calls are TRBV5-4 and TRBJ1-1, with 8 bases identical to TRBD1. The germline V gene encodes CDR1 SGHNT and CDR2 YYREEE (reference sequence). The CDR3 is made up of 17 amino acids. V lost 2 bases to trimming and J lost 0 bases; unmatched junction nucleotides: 9. DNA for the CDR3: TGTGCCAGCAGCTTACCCCTGACAGGGGCCATGAACACTGAAGCTTTCTTT. It is translated as CASSLPLTGAMNTEAFF.

J is TRBJ2-3 and V is TRBV5-4; either TRBD1 or TRBD2 may supply D (5 bases each). With 0 bases removed from V and 4 bases from J, the gap between germline ends came to 21 bases. The CDR3 is 18 residues long. Germline V lookup: CDR1 SGHNT, CDR2 YYREEE (reference sequence). In DNA form, the CDR3 reads TGTGCCAGCAGCTTGGGCAGAATTCAGGGACCTTCGTCAGATACGCAGTATTTT. It encodes CASSLGRIQGPSSDTQYF.